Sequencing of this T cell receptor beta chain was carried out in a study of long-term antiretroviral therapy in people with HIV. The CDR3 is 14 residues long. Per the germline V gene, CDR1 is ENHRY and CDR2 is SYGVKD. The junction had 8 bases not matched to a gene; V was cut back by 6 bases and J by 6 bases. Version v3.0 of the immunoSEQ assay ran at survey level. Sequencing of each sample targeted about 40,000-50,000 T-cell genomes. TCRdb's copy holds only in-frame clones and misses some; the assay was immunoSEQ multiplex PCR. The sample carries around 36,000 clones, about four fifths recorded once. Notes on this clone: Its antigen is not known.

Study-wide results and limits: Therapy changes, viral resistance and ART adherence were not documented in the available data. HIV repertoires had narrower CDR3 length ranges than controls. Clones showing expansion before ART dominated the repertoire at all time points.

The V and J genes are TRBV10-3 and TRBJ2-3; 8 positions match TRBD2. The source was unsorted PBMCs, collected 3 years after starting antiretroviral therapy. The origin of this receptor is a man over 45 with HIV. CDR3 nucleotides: TGTGCCATCAGATCGGGACTAGTAATGGATACGCAGTATTTT. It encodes CAIRSGLVMDTQYF.